The 20 T cell receptor beta chains in this list originate from one sample, sequenced in a study of neurological immune-mediated disorders (dated by TCRdb to about 2019). The library was produced with 5' RACE. Instrument on record: Illumina HiSeq 2500. Clones were called with MiXCR by TCRdb after fastp trimmed the public reads at Q25, and only in-frame beta chains were retained. Rows are combined by CDR3 protein, so each entry shows the most common genes and DNA. This sample is represented by tens of thousands of distinct CDR3 sequences; 9.4% of them were singletons. 1.5% to 2% of the sample belongs to the ten largest clones. Sequencing input: PBMCs. The receptors were gathered from a man aged 45-65 years in good health.

This clonotype turned up a few times. The rearrangement links TRBV27 to TRBJ1-2; 8 bases map to TRBD1. Losses at the gene ends were 6 bases for V and 4 bases for J; bases not matched to a gene: 4. This CDR3 is 13 amino acids long. Germline V lookup: CDR1 MNHEY, CDR2 SMNVEV (reference sequence). The CDR3 is CASSPTGVYGYTF. CDR3 sequence (DNA): TGTGCCAGCAGCCCGACAGGGGTCTATGGCTACACCTTC.

Ten or more counts support this clonotype. The chain recombines TRBV20-1 with TRBJ1-4; D not certain. Trimming removed 1 base from V and 5 bases from J, with 11 bases in between. This CDR3 comprises 14 residues. The germline V gene has CDR1 DFQATT and CDR2 SNEGSKA (reference sequence). The CDR3 loop is CSARALEGNEKLFF. CDR3 DNA: TGCAGTGCTAGAGCTTTAGAAGGAAATGAAAAACTGTTTTTT.

This clonotype has at least ten counts. The rearrangement uses TRBV4-3 and TRBJ1-1, with 8 nucleotides matching TRBD1. This CDR3 is 14 amino acids long. Germline V gives CDR1 LGHNA, CDR2 YSLEER. V lost 4 bases and J lost 4; bases outside the gene matches: 5. This CDR3 reads CASSLGQGRTEAFF. DNA of the CDR3: TGCGCCAGCAGCCTAGGACAGGGACGCACTGAAGCTTTCTTT.

This clonotype was seen ten or more times. J is TRBJ2-3 and V is TRBV27; tentative D call: TRBD2 (6 bases). In germline, CDR1 is MNHEY, CDR2 SMNVEV (reference sequence). CDR3 length: 15 amino acids. V gave up 0 bases and J gave up 2 bases, with 9 bases separating them. CDR3 loop: CASSLSGLPTDTQYF. In nucleotides, the CDR3 is TGTGCCAGCAGTTTATCGGGACTCCCCACAGATACGCAGTATTTT.

This clonotype was detected many times. The chain has TRBV5-6 and TRBJ1-1; TRBD1 matches 8 bases. The CDR3 loop spans 14 amino acids. Germline V gene lookup returns CDR1 SGHDT and CDR2 YYEEEE. V shed 2 bases and J 4 bases; nucleotides not matched to a gene: 4. The CDR3 DNA sequence: TGTGCCAGCAGCTTCGGACAGGGTGGCACTGAAGCTTTCTTT. Residues: CASSFGQGGTEAFF.

The chain couples TRBV20-1 to TRBJ2-1, with 11 bases matching TRBD2. Per the germline V gene, CDR1 is DFQATT and CDR2 is SNEGSKA (reference sequence). Unmatched junction bases numbered 8, after V lost 3 bases and J lost 7 bases. The CDR3 is made up of 15 amino acids. The CDR3 is CSARDSGGAWNEQFF. DNA for the CDR3: TGCAGTGCTAGGGATAGCGGGGGGGCGTGGAATGAGCAGTTCTTC.

This sequence joins TRBV7-6 and TRBJ2-1; tentative D call: TRBD2 (5 bases). CDR3 length: 15 amino acids. With 1 base removed from V and 5 bases from J, the gap between germline ends came to 12 bases. Germline CDR1 and CDR2: SGHVS and FNYEAQ. The CDR3 bases are TGTGCCAGCAGCTTAGTGGGAGCCCAAAACAATGAGCAGTTCTTC. It is translated as CASSLVGAQNNEQFF.

This clonotype was recorded many times. This chain joins TRBV28 and TRBJ1-1; no reliable D call. Trimming pared 4 bases from V and 1 base from J, leaving 7 bases between. The CDR3 is made up of 13 amino acids. The germline gives CDR1 MDHEN, CDR2 SYDVKM. CDR3 region: CASSSAQNTEAFF. The CDR3 DNA is TGTGCCAGCAGTTCCGCCCAGAACACTGAAGCTTTCTTT.

This chain connects TRBV2 to TRBJ1-2; 7 positions agree with TRBD1. CDR3 length: 11 residues. Germline trimming cut 11 bases from V and 7 bases from J; bases unmatched to any gene: 7. CDR1 SNHLY and CDR2 FYNNEI come from the germline V gene. The DNA of the CDR3 is TGTGCCTCACGTAGGGGGCTTGGCTACACCTTC. The encoded protein is CASRRGLGYTF.

This chain joins TRBV9 and TRBJ2-1; 8 positions match TRBD1. After removal of 4 bases from V and 10 bases from J, the junction contained 10 bases not matched to a gene. The germline V gene has CDR1 SGDLS and CDR2 YYNGEE. The CDR3 has 14 residues. CDR3: CASSTGTGPGEQFF. As DNA, the CDR3 is TGTGCCAGCAGCACCGGGACAGGCCCCGGGGAGCAGTTCTTC.

This clonotype was seen at least ten times. This rearrangement joins TRBV5-1 to TRBJ2-2; tentatively, D is TRBD1 (5 bases). With 7 bases removed from V and 8 bases from J, the gap between germline ends came to 21 bases. The V gene's germline CDR1 is SGHRS and CDR2 YFSETQ. CDR3 size: 15 residues. The CDR3 DNA reads as TGCGCCAGCGACTTGGGTCCAGGGATCAGGGGGGAGCTGTTTTTT. Amino acids: CASDLGPGIRGELFF.

There are many counts of this clonotype. The chain links TRBV20-1 to TRBJ2-7; the match to TRBD1 covers 10 bases. This CDR3 has 14 residues. Germline V gene data show CDR1 as DFQATT and CDR2 as SNEGSKA (reference sequence). Unmatched junction bases numbered 7, after V lost 6 bases and J lost 2 bases. The CDR3 reads CSASGQGGTYEQYF. In DNA form, the CDR3 reads TGCAGTGCCAGCGGACAGGGGGGAACCTACGAGCAGTACTTC.

This clonotype came up many times. The chain is built from TRBV29-1 and TRBJ2-1; 11 nucleotides match TRBD2. V shed 4 bases, J shed 2 bases, and the junction held 4 bases outside the gene matches. Germline-derived CDR1 and CDR2 are SQVTM and ANQGSEA. CDR3 length: 15 residues. The CDR3 spells CSVVSTSGTYNEQFF. CDR3 in DNA: TGCAGCGTTGTATCGACTAGCGGGACCTACAATGAGCAGTTCTTC.

This clonotype appeared many times. This chain links TRBV20-1 with TRBJ2-7; TRBD2 matches 8 bases. The V gene's germline CDR1 is DFQATT and CDR2 SNEGSKA (reference sequence). Losses at the gene ends were 3 bases for V and 6 bases for J; bases not matched to a gene: 1. The length of the CDR3 is 11 residues. The CDR3 DNA reads as TGCAGTGCTAGTCGGGGGGGCGAGCAGTACTTC. Translated, it gives CSASRGGEQYF.

This clonotype was counted ten times or more. The CDR3 DNA follows: TGTGCCAGCAGCTCTGCCGGGACTAGCGCCTCCTACGAGCAGTACTTC. Protein: CASSSAGTSASYEQYF. The chain has TRBV5-5 and TRBJ2-7; 10 bases line up with TRBD2. CDR3 size: 16 residues. CDR1 is SGHKS, CDR2 YYEKEE, per germline (reference sequence). The trim removed 3 bases at V and 0 bases at J, leaving 6 bases unmatched. Looking up the rest from reference TRBV5-5 and TRBJ2-7 gives the full variable domain: DAGVTQSPTHLIKTRGQQVTLRCSPISGHKSVSWYQQVLGQGPQFIFQYYEKEERGRGNFPDRFSARQFPNYSSELNVNALLLGDSALYLCASSSAGTSASYEQYFGPGTRLTVT.

This clonotype was counted many times. The chain recombines TRBV5-1 with TRBJ2-1; 10 nucleotides match TRBD2. Germline assignment: CDR1 SGHRS and CDR2 YFSETQ. The CDR3 loop spans 15 amino acids. V trimming: 4 bases; J trimming: 6 bases; junction bases outside the gene matches: 7. The CDR3 here is CASSPESGRANEQFF. The CDR3 nucleotides read TGCGCCAGCAGCCCGGAGAGCGGGAGGGCCAATGAGCAGTTCTTC.

In its sample, this clonotype was seen many times. The V call is TRBV11-2, the J call TRBJ2-3; D not resolved. V was trimmed by 0 bases and J by 2 bases, leaving 9 bases between them. The CDR3 loop spans 15 amino acids. Germline V gene sequence: CDR1 SGHAT, CDR2 FQNNGV. The CDR3 loop reads CASSLDPGYTDTQYF. DNA for the CDR3: TGTGCCAGCAGCTTAGACCCAGGTTACACAGATACGCAGTATTTT.

This clonotype was observed at least ten times. Here the CDR3 reads CSARDHLGRESSNQPQHF. Here the CDR3 DNA reads TGCAGTGCTAGAGATCATCTCGGCAGGGAGTCGAGCAATCAGCCCCAGCATTTT. The rearrangement uses TRBV20-1 and TRBJ1-5, with D perhaps TRBD1 (5 bases). The germline CDR1 and CDR2 sequences are DFQATT and SNEGSKA (reference sequence). Trimming took off 0 bases at V and 1 base at J, with 19 bases between the two ends. This CDR3 is built from 18 residues.

This clonotype was seen at least ten times. The chain links TRBV7-9 to TRBJ1-1; D uncertain. Trimming left V 7 bases short and J 0 bases short, with 9 bases between. CDR1 is SEHNR and CDR2 is FQNEAQ in the germline V gene (reference sequence). This CDR3 spans 13 amino acids. The CDR3 bases are TGTGCCAGCATGCTGACCGTGAACACTGAAGCTTTCTTT. Protein: CASMLTVNTEAFF.

This clonotype was counted many times. The chain uses TRBV3-1 and TRBJ2-1, with D perhaps TRBD1 or TRBD2 (5 bases each). The V end was cut by 2 bases, the J end by 5 bases, with 10 bases between. The germline V gene encodes CDR1 LGHDT and CDR2 YNNKEL (reference sequence). The CDR3 spans 14 residues. The CDR3 reads CASSQMGRDNEQFF. The DNA of the CDR3 is TGTGCCAGCAGCCAAATGGGGCGGGACAATGAGCAGTTCTTC.